This T cell receptor beta chain appears in the sequencing data of a study of regulatory T cells in long-lasting Graves disease. Comments on this clonotype: Its antigen is unknown.

Trimming shortened V by 0 bases and J by 0 bases, and 11 bases separated the two germline ends. In germline, CDR1 is DFQATT, CDR2 SNEGSKA (reference sequence). The CDR3 runs 15 residues. Study-level results: Patients whose Graves' disease persisted exhibited lower TCR diversity than those newly diagnosed. Comparison showed that persistent patients shared more public clonotypes (over 2,500) than new patients (approximately 930).

Assembly of TCR beta libraries relied on iRepertoire HTBI primers together with Arm-PCR of CDR3 regions. TCRdb reprocessed the multiplex PCR reads via MiXCR and lists one record per CDR3 protein. The sample consists of about 470,000 distinct CDR3 sequences, around a fifth of them appearing once. Time point noted: persistent/refractory GD, antithyroid drugs over 5 years with positive TRAb. After RNA was extracted from PBMCs, the TCR library was made from it. The patients were drawn from one endocrinology department in Xi'an, China. The chain employs TRBV20-1 and TRBJ1-2; TRBD1 is a possible D gene (6 bases). The source is a female donor with Graves disease. The sample was peripheral blood mononuclear cells (PBMCs), taken when the disease was refractory, from a patient treated with antithyroid drugs. CDR3 sequence (DNA): TGCAGTGCTAGAGAGGGGGCGCAGGCTAACTATGGCTACACCTTC. Its protein product is CSAREGAQANYGYTF.